This is a list of T cell receptor beta chains from one sample in a study of cytomegalovirus exposure and HLA in healthy donors. TCRdb's table, derived via immunoSEQ multiplex PCR, lists solely in-frame clones and lacks some. Among some 77,000 clones listed, 80% were seen once. The sequencing input was PBMCs. Receptors originate from a man between 45 and 60 years old in good health and CMV-seropositive. Both conserved end residues are part of each CDR3. A D gene is named only where the DNA matches it firmly. Clone sizes are given selectively: once, few, many, or a class where the clone is expanded.

CDR3 protein | CDR3 DNA | V gene | clone size | J gene | D gene
CSISEQGEGQPQHF | TGTTCCATCAGTGAACAGGGGGAAGGACAGCCCCAGCATTTT | TRBV10-3 | NA | TRBJ1-5 | TRBD1
CASSLDSSSYEQYF | TGCGCCAGCAGCTTGGACAGTAGCTCCTACGAGCAGTACTTC | TRBV5-1 | NA | TRBJ2-7 | NA
CASSLYSQETQYF | TGTGCCAGCAGCTTATATTCCCAAGAGACCCAGTACTTC | TRBV11-3 | NA | TRBJ2-5 | NA
CIETDNYEQYF | TGCATCGAGACAGACAATTACGAGCAGTACTTC | TRBV29-1 | NA | TRBJ2-7 | NA
CASNPTVSGANGLTF | TGTGCCAGCAACCCGACAGTCTCTGGGGCCAACGGCCTGACTTTC | TRBV6-1 | NA | TRBJ2-6 | NA
CASSLRERETQYF | TGTGCCAGCAGCTTGAGGGAGCGGGAGACCCAGTACTTC | TRBV5-6 | NA | TRBJ2-5 | NA
CASSLQTGVAGELFF | TGTGCCAGCAGCCTCCAAACAGGGGTGGCCGGGGAGCTGTTTTTT | TRBV5-8 | NA | TRBJ2-2 | TRBD1
CASSLSRQAETQYF | TGTGCCAGCAGTCTCTCAAGACAGGCAGAGACCCAGTACTTC | TRBV6-6 | NA | TRBJ2-5 | NA
CASSTGSSYNSPLHF | TGTGCCAGCAGCACAGGGAGCTCCTATAATTCACCCCTCCACTTT | TRBV7-3 | NA | TRBJ1-6 | NA
CASNLGLAGEEQFF | TGTGCCAGCAACCTGGGACTAGCGGGAGAGGAGCAGTTCTTC | TRBV28 | NA | TRBJ2-1 | TRBD2
CASSAGTGVTDTQYF | TGTGCCAGCAGTGCCGGGACAGGGGTCACCGATACGCAGTATTTT | TRBV28 | NA | TRBJ2-3 | TRBD1
CASSLEGDLWQYF | TGCGCCAGCAGCTTGGAGGGGGACCTCTGGCAGTACTTC | TRBV5-1 | NA | TRBJ2-7 | NA
CASSPGQGDGYTF | TGTGCCAGCAGTCCCGGACAGGGAGATGGCTACACCTTC | TRBV6-6 | NA | TRBJ1-2 | TRBD1
CASSGTGGGASDTQYF | TGTGCCAGCAGTGGCACCGGGGGAGGGGCTTCAGATACGCAGTATTTT | TRBV2 | NA | TRBJ2-3 | TRBD2
CASSGSGSFRYEQYF | TGTGCCAGCAGTGGAAGCGGGAGTTTTCGCTACGAGCAGTACTTC | TRBV6-5 | NA | TRBJ2-7 | TRBD2
CASSERTTVSYEQYF | TGTGCCAGCAGTGAACGAACGACAGTATCCTACGAGCAGTACTTC | TRBV2 | NA | TRBJ2-7 | NA
CASSSTGSGYTF | TGTGCCAGCAGTAGCACAGGATCGGGCTACACCTTC | TRBV6-6 | NA | TRBJ1-2 | NA
CAWSQGTNEKLFF | TGTGCCTGGTCGCAGGGTACTAATGAAAAACTGTTTTTT | TRBV30 | NA | TRBJ1-4 | NA
CASSWTVNTEAFF | TGTGCCAGCAGTTGGACAGTGAACACTGAAGCTTTCTTT | TRBV6-1 | NA | TRBJ1-1 | NA
CAWSVLNPGRKDYGYTF | TGTGCCTGGAGTGTCTTGAACCCAGGGCGGAAAGACTATGGCTACACCTTC | TRBV30 | NA | TRBJ1-2 | NA
CASSTNRDANYGYTF | TGCGCCAGCAGCACCAACAGGGATGCGAACTATGGCTACACCTTC | TRBV5-1 | once | TRBJ1-2 | NA
CAWGRQGGYEQYF | TGTGCCTGGGGCCGACAGGGGGGGTACGAGCAGTACTTC | TRBV30 | few | TRBJ2-7 | TRBD1
CASSLGGVEAFF | TGTGCCAGCAGCTTGGGGGGAGTTGAAGCTTTCTTT | TRBV5-6 | NA | TRBJ1-1 | NA
CASSWRRTPSTDTQYF | TGTGCCAGCAGCTGGCGGAGGACCCCTAGCACAGATACGCAGTATTTT | TRBV7-8 | NA | TRBJ2-3 | NA
CASSKTSGRATDTQYF | TGTGCCAGTAGTAAAACTAGCGGGAGGGCCACAGATACGCAGTATTTT | TRBV19 | NA | TRBJ2-3 | TRBD2
CASSPGGNNQPQHF | TGTGCCAGCTCACCGGGGGGGAACAATCAGCCCCAGCATTTT | TRBV18 | NA | TRBJ1-5 | NA
CASHTRDSPTGELFF | TGTGCCAGCCATACTCGGGACAGTCCCACCGGGGAGCTGTTTTTT | TRBV7-8 | NA | TRBJ2-2 | TRBD1
CASKSRKGLAGGTDTQYF | TGCGCCAGCAAGTCTCGAAAGGGACTAGCGGGAGGAACAGATACGCAGTATTTT | TRBV5-1 | NA | TRBJ2-3 | TRBD2
CASSYPGTDTQYF | TGTGCCAGCAGTTACCCCGGGACAGATACGCAGTATTTT | TRBV6-5 | NA | TRBJ2-3 | NA
CATDRVSYNEQFF | TGTGCCACTGACAGGGTCTCCTACAATGAGCAGTTCTTC | TRBV6-1 | NA | TRBJ2-1 | TRBD1
CAIGGGGNTGELFF | TGTGCCATTGGCGGGGGGGGGAACACCGGGGAGCTGTTTTTT | TRBV10-3 | NA | TRBJ2-2 | TRBD2
CASASGDYNEQFF | TGTGCCAGCGCTAGCGGGGATTACAATGAGCAGTTCTTC | TRBV4-2 | NA | TRBJ2-1 | TRBD2
CASSNSGQGAYEQYF | TGTGCCAGCAGCAATTCCGGACAGGGTGCCTACGAGCAGTACTTC | TRBV5-4 | NA | TRBJ2-7 | TRBD1
CSVERDSYEQFF | TGCAGCGTCGAACGAGATAGCTATGAGCAGTTCTTC | TRBV29-1 | NA | TRBJ2-1 | NA
CASSSMTSGRPTDTQYF | TGTGCCAGCAGCTCTATGACTAGCGGGAGGCCCACAGATACGCAGTATTTT | TRBV5-6 | once | TRBJ2-3 | TRBD2
CASSSGTGFYEQYF | TGTGCCAGTAGTAGCGGGACAGGTTTCTACGAGCAGTACTTC | TRBV19 | NA | TRBJ2-7 | TRBD1
CASTLVKQYF | TGTGCCAGCACCCTAGTAAAGCAGTACTTC | TRBV2 | NA | TRBJ2-7 | NA